This TCR beta chain was captured in a study of Graves' ophthalmopathy and Graves' hyperthyroidism. As regards this clonotype: This may stem from a read error, because a much larger clone lies one nucleotide away.

The authors amplified TCR beta CDR3 regions from RNA transcripts. First-round RT-PCR relied on HTBI primers, and a second-round multiplex PCR came next. Each CDR3 protein is one row after TCRdb ran MiXCR on the multiplex PCR reads. The sample yields roughly 1.1 million distinct CDR3 sequences, around a third seen once. V gave up 4 bases and J gave up 5 bases; unmatched junction bases: 10. Germline values: CDR1 SGDLS, CDR2 YYNGEE. CDR3 length equals 16 residues. The sequence came from an adult man with Graves' hyperthyroidism. The chain couples TRBV9 to TRBJ2-5; 11 positions agree with TRBD2. Sequencing input: peripheral blood or thyroid tissue (not recorded which). Here the CDR3 reads CASSPGLAEYGETQYF. DNA for the CDR3: TGTGCCAGCAGCCCGGGACTAGCGGAATATGGGGAGACCCAGTACTTC.